These 30 T cell receptor beta chains originate from one sample sequenced in a study of shared clonotypes between healthy human individuals (dated by TCRdb to about 2020). Libraries were made using the immunoSEQ multiplex PCR assay. TCRdb provides this immuneACCESS table in a form limited to in-frame rearrangements. Some clones are lacking; in checked studies, under half of them reflect an unresolved V gene, and why the rest are absent is not known. A total of a few million clones appear in this sample, over 85% of them only once. The ten largest account for about 0.13% of the sample. Sequenced material: naive CD4+ T cells sorted from blood. In the paper's terms, the cell subset or site label means: CD45RA+ positively selected. These receptors originate from a man between 18 and 35 years old in good health.

Note on this clone: Other DNA variants within this sample encode the same CDR3. The chain employs TRBV18 and TRBJ1-2, with D perhaps TRBD1 (6 bases). Deletions cut 2 bases from V and 0 bases from J, with 10 bases between. Germline V gives CDR1 KGHSH, CDR2 LQKENI. The CDR3 contains 15 residues. This CDR3 reads CASSPGGQANYGYTF. DNA of the CDR3: TGTGCCAGCTCACCAGGGGGGCAAGCTAACTATGGCTACACCTTC.

The chain joins TRBV11-3 to TRBJ2-3; 10 positions agree with TRBD2. Germline assignment: CDR1 SGHNT and CDR2 YENEEA. V shed 5 bases and J 1 base; nucleotides not matched to a gene: 12. The CDR3 has 18 residues. CDR3 sequence reads: CASSPGIALAGGTDTQYF. In DNA, the CDR3 is TGTGCCAGCAGCCCAGGCATCGCCCTAGCGGGGGGCACAGATACGCAGTATTTT.

The rearrangement uses TRBV15 and TRBJ2-5; 7 bases match TRBD2. The CDR3 spans 15 residues. Per germline, CDR1 LNHNV and CDR2 YYDKDF (reference sequence). With 1 base clipped from V and 5 bases from J, the junction kept 7 bases outside the gene matches. CDR3 bases: TGTGCCACCAGCAGAGGGGGCGGGAGAAGTGAGACCCAGTACTTC. Translating gives CATSRGGGRSETQYF. The whole variable domain, filled in from reference TRBV15 and TRBJ2-5, reads DAMVIQNPRYQVTQFGKPVTLSCSQTLNHNVMYWYQQKSSQAPKLLFHYYDKDFNNEADTPDNFQSRRPNTSFCFLDIRSPGLGDTAMYLCATSRGGGRSETQYFGPGTRLLVL.

The gene calls are TRBV10-2 and TRBJ1-4; no clear D. Germline CDR1 WSHSY, CDR2 SAAADI. The V gene lost 6 bases and the J gene lost 6 bases, with 11 bases spanning the gap. The CDR3 consists of 13 residues. CDR3 residues: CASRLEGYEKLFF. CDR3 nucleotides: TGCGCCAGCAGACTTGAGGGCTATGAAAAACTGTTTTTT.

V usage is TRBV5-1 and J usage is TRBJ2-2; D uncertain. The CDR3 has 15 amino acids. Trimming stripped 4 bases from V and 6 bases from J, with 16 bases between. Germline V gene sequence: CDR1 SGHRS, CDR2 YFSETQ. The CDR3 region is CASSPNPTPAGELFF. The CDR3 region has the DNA TGCGCCAGCAGCCCGAACCCGACGCCGGCCGGGGAGCTGTTTTTT.

The chain has TRBV5-4 and TRBJ2-3; 12 bases agree with TRBD2. The CDR3 spans 19 residues. Trimming removed 0 bases from V and 6 bases from J; junction bases left unmatched: 14. Germline V gene data show CDR1 as SGHNT and CDR2 as YYREEE (reference sequence). The CDR3 reads CASSLAATSGSVFGDTQYF. CDR3 in DNA: TGTGCCAGCAGCTTGGCCGCGACTAGCGGGAGTGTCTTCGGGGATACGCAGTATTTT.

The chain has TRBV19 and TRBJ2-3; 12 bases are a match to TRBD2. J gave up 2 bases and V 7 bases, and 13 bases lay outside the gene matches. Germline CDR1 LNHDA, CDR2 SQIVND (reference sequence). CDR3 length: 18 amino acids. The CDR3 sequence is CASKPGTSGRSYTDTQYF. CDR3 nucleotide sequence: TGTGCCAGTAAACCGGGGACTAGCGGGCGTTCATACACAGATACGCAGTATTTT.

The CDR3 DNA follows: TGCGCCAGCAGTGACCTCACAGATACGCAGTATTTT. It encodes CASSDLTDTQYF. The chain couples TRBV10-1 to TRBJ2-3; the D is unclear. Trimming removed 3 bases from V and 2 bases from J, with 3 bases in between. Germline values: CDR1 WNHNN, CDR2 SYGVQD (reference sequence). The CDR3 totals 12 residues.

This chain links TRBV27 with TRBJ2-2, with a tentative D call TRBD1 (6 bases). Germline CDR1 reads MNHEY; CDR2 reads SMNVEV (reference sequence). The CDR3 totals 14 residues. V was cut by 5 bases and J by 6 bases, with 13 bases left in between. CDR3 nucleotide sequence: TGTGCCAGCAGTCCCCTCAGGGGACCCGGGGAGCTGTTTTTT. This sequence encodes CASSPLRGPGELFF.

The chain uses TRBV27 and TRBJ1-2; D gene ambiguous. Trimming took 5 bases from V and 3 from J, leaving 13 bases between them. The germline V gene has CDR1 MNHEY and CDR2 SMNVEV (reference sequence). This CDR3 comprises 14 residues. The CDR3: CASSVRPEHYGYTF. The DNA for the CDR3 is TGTGCCAGCAGTGTGCGCCCGGAGCACTATGGCTACACCTTC.

The table lists this clone with a count of one. V usage is TRBV7-9 and J usage is TRBJ1-5; a possible D gene is TRBD1 (6 bases). Germline-derived CDR1 and CDR2 are SEHNR and FQNEAQ (reference sequence). The V end was cut by 5 bases, the J end by 2 bases, with 16 bases between. The CDR3 runs to 16 residues. As DNA, the CDR3 is TGTGCCAGCAGCAGAGGGGGGGCGCGGGGCAATCAGCCCCAGCATTTT. Translated, it gives CASSRGGARGNQPQHF.

This clone is a singleton in its sample. The chain joins TRBV19 to TRBJ2-5; 9 positions match TRBD2. Per germline, CDR1 LNHDA and CDR2 SQIVND (reference sequence). The CDR3 is made up of 15 amino acids. With V trimmed by 3 bases and J by 5 bases, 7 bases remained unmatched. The DNA for the CDR3 is TGTGCCAGTAGTATGCGGGAGGGCCGGGTGGAGACCCAGTACTTC. It codes for CASSMREGRVETQYF.

About this clone: Other DNA variants within this sample encode the same CDR3. Here the CDR3 reads CAWSVNNEQFF. DNA of the CDR3: TGTGCCTGGAGTGTGAACAATGAGCAGTTCTTC. The J gene is TRBJ2-1, the V gene TRBV30; unclear D gene. The germline V gene has CDR1 GTSNPN and CDR2 SVGIG (reference sequence). The CDR3 extends over 11 amino acids. Trimming removed 0 bases at V and 5 bases at J, with 2 bases between.

This chain links TRBV14 with TRBJ1-6, with D perhaps matching TRBD1 (6 bases). The CDR3 covers 17 residues. Germline CDR1 SGHDN, CDR2 FVKESK. V was shortened by 0 bases and J by 4 bases, with 13 bases between the two germline ends. Here the CDR3 reads CASSQDPGHMYNSPLHF. The DNA for the CDR3 is TGTGCCAGCAGCCAAGACCCGGGACACATGTATAATTCACCCCTCCACTTT.

This rearrangement joins TRBV7-2 to TRBJ2-7; D is unresolved. V was clipped by 8 bases and J by 0 bases, with 8 bases between them. Germline CDR1 is SGHTA and CDR2 is FQGNSA. The CDR3 is 12 amino acids. The CDR3 DNA sequence: TGTGCCAGCGGTCATAGCTCCTACGAGCAGTACTTC. Residues: CASGHSSYEQYF.

About this clone itself: Within the sample, other DNA sequences also encode this same CDR3. V usage is TRBV6-4 and J usage is TRBJ1-5; D unclear. CDR1 is MRHNA, CDR2 SNTAGT, per germline. The CDR3 sequence is 14 residues long. V was shortened by 3 bases and J by 0 bases, with 6 bases between the two germline ends. CDR3 sequence (DNA): TGTGCCAGCAGTGAAAGTGGTAGCAATCAGCCCCAGCATTTT. It is translated as CASSESGSNQPQHF.

The V call is TRBV5-1, the J call TRBJ2-7; no firm D call. Germline values: CDR1 SGHRS, CDR2 YFSETQ. This CDR3 is 14 amino acids long. With 4 bases removed from V and 0 bases from J, the gap between germline ends came to 11 bases. The CDR3 protein is CASSPLGPSYEQYF. The CDR3 coding sequence is TGCGCCAGCAGCCCCCTCGGACCCTCCTACGAGCAGTACTTC.

This clone came up a few times. V and J are TRBV30 and TRBJ1-2; D is unresolved. Germline V gene sequence: CDR1 GTSNPN, CDR2 SVGIG (reference sequence). Trimming took off 0 bases at V and 7 bases at J, with 15 bases between the two ends. The CDR3 is 14 residues long. The CDR3: CAWSVGGNPSGYTF. The CDR3 DNA follows: TGTGCCTGGAGTGTGGGAGGGAACCCGAGTGGCTACACCTTC. The whole variable domain, remainder taken from reference TRBV30 and TRBJ1-2, is SQTIHQWPATLVQPVGSPLSLECTVEGTSNPNLYWYRQAAGRGLQLLFYSVGIGQISSEVPQNLSASRPQDRQFILSSKKLLLSDSGFYLCAWSVGGNPSGYTFGSGTRLTVV.

The rearrangement uses TRBV27 and TRBJ2-3; D uncertain. V lost 4 bases and J 4 bases, leaving 18 bases between the germline ends. CDR1 is MNHEY and CDR2 is SMNVEV in the germline V gene (reference sequence). The CDR3 loop spans 16 amino acids. CDR3 residues: CASSSLSWIVSDTQYF. The CDR3 DNA reads TGTGCCAGCAGTTCACTCTCATGGATTGTCTCAGATACGCAGTATTTT.

Here the CDR3 reads CASSYFETGLPEEKLFF. In nucleotides, the CDR3 is TGCGCCAGCAGCTACTTCGAAACAGGGCTACCCGAGGAAAAACTGTTTTTT. The chain recombines TRBV4-1 with TRBJ1-4; possibly TRBD1 for D (6 bases). V was shortened by 5 bases and J by 8 bases, with 24 bases between the two germline ends. The CDR3 runs to 17 residues. Germline V gene data show CDR1 as MGHRA and CDR2 as YSYEKL.

The chain is built from TRBV19 and TRBJ1-1; TRBD1 agrees at 9 bases. The J segment lost 8 bases and the V segment lost 4 bases, leaving 11 bases of the junction unmatched. Germline lookup yields CDR1 LNHDA and CDR2 SQIVND (reference sequence). This CDR3 contains 15 residues. CDR3 region: CASSTNRDRVREAFF. For the CDR3, the DNA is TGTGCCAGTAGTACAAACCGGGACAGGGTCCGGGAAGCTTTCTTT. Full variable domain (outside the CDR3, taken from reference TRBV19 and TRBJ1-1): DGGITQSPKYLFRKEGQNVTLSCEQNLNHDAMYWYRQDPGQGLRLIYYSQIVNDFQKGDIAEGYSVSREKKESFPLTVTSAQKNPTAFYLCASSTNRDRVREAFFGQGTRLTVV.

This rearrangement joins TRBV6-1 to TRBJ1-6; 7 bases align to TRBD1. J gave up 10 bases and V 2 bases, and 5 bases lay outside the gene matches. Germline CDR1 and CDR2: MNHNS and SASEGT. CDR3 size: 14 residues. CDR3 amino acids: CASSEQGVISPLHF. CDR3 nucleotide sequence: TGTGCCAGCAGTGAACAGGGGGTAATATCACCCCTCCACTTT.

The gene calls are TRBV2 and TRBJ2-5; a possible D gene is TRBD2 (5 bases). Germline values: CDR1 SNHLY, CDR2 FYNNEI. V lost 2 bases and J 4 bases, leaving 11 bases between the germline ends. CDR3 length: 14 amino acids. CDR3 in amino acids: CASSESLAGETQYF. In DNA, the CDR3 is TGTGCCAGCAGTGAAAGCTTGGCGGGAGAGACCCAGTACTTC.

The V gene is TRBV5-6, the J gene TRBJ1-1; tentative D call: TRBD1 (5 bases). Deletions cut 0 bases from V and 5 bases from J, with 20 bases between. Looked up from germline, CDR1 is SGHDT and CDR2 is YYEEEE. This CDR3 contains 17 residues. CDR3 sequence reads: CASSLGVLAGRGTEAFF. The CDR3 DNA reads as TGTGCCAGCAGCTTGGGGGTCCTCGCAGGGAGAGGGACTGAAGCTTTCTTT.

The count of this clone is one. The chain uses TRBV19 and TRBJ1-2, with a tentative D call TRBD1 (6 bases). V shed 5 bases and J shed 8 bases, with 12 bases lying between them. Germline V CDR1 and CDR2: LNHDA, SQIVND (reference sequence). CDR3 length equals 12 residues. Here the CDR3 reads CASSPTGWGYTF. The CDR3 region has the DNA TGTGCCAGTAGTCCGACAGGCTGGGGCTACACCTTC.

The chain uses TRBV27 and TRBJ1-5; 9 bases match TRBD1. CDR1 is MNHEY and CDR2 is SMNVEV in the germline V gene (reference sequence). The trim removed 5 bases at V and 0 bases at J, leaving 5 bases unmatched. The length of the CDR3 is 16 residues. CDR3 sequence: CASSVGQGLSNQPQHF. CDR3 bases: TGTGCCAGCAGTGTAGGACAGGGGCTTAGCAATCAGCCCCAGCATTTT.

A remark on this clone: Other nucleotide sequences from this sample produce the same CDR3. J is TRBJ2-7 and V is TRBV19; 11 nucleotides agree with TRBD2. The ends lost 5 bases at V and 0 bases at J; junction bases unmatched: 3. Germline V CDR1 and CDR2: LNHDA, SQIVND (reference sequence). The CDR3 length is 15 residues. CDR3 sequence: CASSGTSGNSYEQYF. In DNA, the CDR3 is TGTGCCAGTAGTGGGACTAGCGGCAACTCCTACGAGCAGTACTTC.

This clone occurred once. The chain couples TRBV5-4 to TRBJ2-5; 8 nucleotides align to TRBD1. V was clipped by 4 bases and J by 4 bases; unmatched bases: 6. The CDR3 covers 14 residues. From germline, CDR1 is SGHNT and CDR2 YYREEE (reference sequence). The CDR3 DNA is TGTGCCAGCAGCAAGACAGGGGAAACAGAGACCCAGTACTTC. This encodes CASSKTGETETQYF. Complete variable domain (other parts from reference TRBV5-4 and TRBJ2-5): ETGVTQSPTHLIKTRGQQVTLRCSSQSGHNTVSWYQQALGQGPQFIFQYYREEENGRGNFPPRFSGLQFPNYSSELNVNALELDDSALYLCASSKTGETETQYFGPGTRLLVL.

As concerns this clone: The sample has other DNA sequences that encode this CDR3 too. The chain joins TRBV6-5 to TRBJ2-3, with D perhaps TRBD2 (5 bases). The V gene's germline CDR1 is MNHEY and CDR2 SVGAGI. V was pared by 6 bases and J by 0 bases, with 7 bases between. This CDR3 contains 13 residues. The CDR3 DNA sequence: TGTGCCAGCAGGGACTCTAGCACAGATACGCAGTATTTT. It specifies CASRDSSTDTQYF.

The CDR3 nucleotides are TGCGCCAGCAGCCCGGGACAGGGAACGAACACTGAAGCTTTCTTT. It yields the protein CASSPGQGTNTEAFF. This chain connects TRBV5-1 to TRBJ1-1; TRBD1 aligns across 9 bases. V was pared by 4 bases and J by 1 base, with 5 bases of the junction left unmatched. CDR3 size: 15 residues. Germline loops: CDR1 SGHRS, CDR2 YFSETQ.